These 29 T cell receptor beta chains were all obtained from the same sample, sequenced in a study of graft-versus-host responses after intestinal transplantation listed by TCRdb under 2021. Receptor libraries were prepared by the immunoSEQ multiplex PCR assay. TCRdb took this table from immuneACCESS and kept in-frame rearrangements with V and J called. Such tables lack part of the clones; where checked against another copy, unresolved V genes explain under half of the gap, and the rest is unexplained. Present in this sample are fewer than 10,000 clones, 88% of which were seen just once. The ten largest clonotypes hold approximately 9.9% of the sample. The material was PBMCs, obtained 242 days after intestinal transplant. The receptors were gathered from a human patient who received an intestinal transplant, so some T cells may come from the graft donor.

V is TRBV27 and J is TRBJ2-1; 10 bases match TRBD2. The CDR3 is made up of 18 amino acids. The germline gives CDR1 MNHEY, CDR2 SMNVEV (reference sequence). CDR3 protein: CAIPAGKLAGLAYNEQFF. In nucleotides, the CDR3 is TGTGCAATCCCAGCGGGGAAACTAGCGGGACTCGCCTACAATGAGCAGTTCTTC.

The chain combines TRBV7-9 with TRBJ2-5; 9 nucleotides agree with TRBD1. The end of the DNA is better explained by TRBJ2-7, so the J call may be wrong. Per the germline V gene, CDR1 is SEHNR and CDR2 is FQNEAQ (reference sequence). This CDR3 spans 17 amino acids. CDR3: CASSSPNRRDRDHEQYF. CDR3 coding DNA: TGTGCCAGCAGCTCACCCAACCGCCGGGACAGGGACCACGAGCAGTACTTC.

The chain has TRBV30 and TRBJ1-5; 10 positions agree with TRBD1. This CDR3 spans 18 amino acids. After removal of 1 base from V and 6 bases from J, the junction contained 15 bases not matched to a gene. Per germline, CDR1 GTSNPN and CDR2 SVGIG (reference sequence). The CDR3 spells CAWSGRRQGANGRQPQHF. DNA for the CDR3: TGTGCCTGGAGTGGAAGGAGACAGGGGGCTAACGGTCGTCAGCCCCAGCATTTT. The variable domain in full, completed from reference TRBV30 and TRBJ1-5, reads SQTIHQWPATLVQPVGSPLSLECTVEGTSNPNLYWYRQAAGRGLQLLFYSVGIGQISSEVPQNLSASRPQDRQFILSSKKLLLSDSGFYLCAWSGRRQGANGRQPQHFGDGTRLSIL.

This clone showed up just a few times. V is TRBV5-1 and J is TRBJ2-1; D uncertain. Germline loops: CDR1 SGHRS, CDR2 YFSETQ. The CDR3 has 14 residues. Trimming pared 4 bases from V and 5 bases from J, leaving 13 bases between. Here the CDR3 reads CASSGSSTNNEQFF. Here the CDR3 DNA reads TGCGCCAGCAGCGGTAGCTCTACAAACAATGAGCAGTTCTTC.

This clone was picked up a small number of times. The V gene is TRBV29-1, the J gene TRBJ2-7, with D maybe TRBD2 (5 bases). With 6 bases removed from V and 3 bases from J, the gap between germline ends came to 15 bases. In germline, CDR1 is SQVTM, CDR2 ANQGSEA. The CDR3 runs 13 residues. The CDR3 DNA sequence: TGCAGCGTCCAAACTAGTAGCAACTACGAGCAGTACTTC. Translating it yields CSVQTSSNYEQYF.

J is TRBJ1-2 and V is TRBV5-6, with 8 bases aligning to TRBD1. With V trimmed by 4 bases and J by 4 bases, 3 bases remained unmatched. Germline V gives CDR1 SGHDT, CDR2 YYEEEE. This CDR3 comprises 13 residues. DNA of the CDR3: TGTGCCAGCAGCGAAGGGACAGGCTATGGCTACACCTTC. Its translation is CASSEGTGYGYTF. Based on the CDR3 plus reference TRBV5-6 and TRBJ1-2, the full variable domain is DAGVTQSPTHLIKTRGQQVTLRCSPKSGHDTVSWYQQALGQGPQFIFQYYEEEERQRGNFPDRFSGHQFPNYSSELNVNALLLGDSALYLCASSEGTGYGYTFGSGTRLTVV.

The chain uses TRBV27 and TRBJ1-1; TRBD1 is a possible D gene (6 bases). CDR1 MNHEY and CDR2 SMNVEV come from the germline V gene (reference sequence). This CDR3 has 13 amino acids. Trimming removed 2 bases from V and 10 bases from J, with 14 bases in between. The CDR3 protein is CASSLGTAGAAFF. CDR3 sequence (DNA): TGTGCCAGCAGTTTAGGGACGGCGGGGGCAGCTTTCTTT.

This chain links TRBV28 with TRBJ1-2, with 8 bases lining up with TRBD1. This CDR3 contains 12 residues. Trimming removed 8 bases from V and 2 bases from J; junction bases left unmatched: 1. Germline CDR1 MDHEN, CDR2 SYDVKM. In DNA form, the CDR3 reads TGTGCCAGCCGGGACAGGAACTATGGCTACACCTTC. Translated: CASRDRNYGYTF.

The chain recombines TRBV27 with TRBJ1-1; TRBD1 aligns across 9 bases. Trimming at V came to 7 bases and at J to 4 bases, leaving 10 bases not matched to a gene. Germline V CDR1 and CDR2: MNHEY, SMNVEV (reference sequence). CDR3 size: 15 residues. CDR3 sequence (DNA): TGTGCCAGCATCCCCGCTACAGGGGGCGTCACTGAAGCTTTCTTT. Protein: CASIPATGGVTEAFF.

V and J are TRBV6-4 and TRBJ2-1, with 9 bases that match TRBD2. V lost 2 bases to trimming and J lost 9 bases; unmatched junction nucleotides: 11. CDR1 MRHNA and CDR2 SNTAGT come from the germline V gene. This CDR3 region has 16 residues. The CDR3 coding sequence is TGTGCCAGCAGTGACGCGACTAGCGGCCCACCCGGTGAGCAGTTCTTC. This gives the protein CASSDATSGPPGEQFF.

The chain employs TRBV28 and TRBJ1-3; D might be TRBD1 (6 bases). The ends were cut back, 5 bases at V and 1 base at J, with 12 bases in the middle. The CDR3 runs to 15 residues. Germline V gene sequence: CDR1 MDHEN, CDR2 SYDVKM. In DNA, the CDR3 is TGTGCCAGCAGTCTTCAGGGGTCTTCTGGAAACACCATATATTTT. This gives the protein CASSLQGSSGNTIYF.

The V and J genes are TRBV5-6 and TRBJ2-7; either TRBD1 or TRBD2 may fit D (5 bases each). Germline V gene lookup returns CDR1 SGHDT and CDR2 YYEEEE. There are 16 residues in the CDR3. Trimming pared 0 bases from V and 0 bases from J, leaving 13 bases between. The CDR3 sequence is CASSLAPGRGSYEQYF. The CDR3 bases are TGTGCCAGCAGCTTGGCCCCGGGACGGGGCTCCTACGAGCAGTACTTC.

The CDR3 protein is CASSIYFPGQGGTGELFF. Written as DNA, the CDR3 is TGTGCCAGTAGTATCTACTTCCCGGGACAGGGAGGAACCGGGGAGCTGTTTTTT. V usage is TRBV19 and J usage is TRBJ2-2, with 9 nucleotides matching TRBD1. Germline CDR1 is LNHDA and CDR2 is SQIVND (reference sequence). The CDR3 is made up of 18 amino acids. J lost 5 bases, V lost 3 bases, and 13 bases had no gene match.

This chain uses TRBV28 with TRBJ1-2; 7 bases agree with TRBD1. V trimming: 3 bases; J trimming: 0 bases; junction bases outside the gene matches: 7. This CDR3 spans 16 amino acids. Germline loops: CDR1 MDHEN, CDR2 SYDVKM. CDR3 DNA: TGTGCCAGCAGTTTTCCGAGGGACAGCTCTAACTATGGCTACACCTTC. Translation: CASSFPRDSSNYGYTF.

The rearrangement uses TRBV9 and TRBJ2-3; maybe TRBD2 (6 bases). Trimming left V 4 bases short and J 2 bases short, with 8 bases between. Germline CDR1 SGDLS, CDR2 YYNGEE. CDR3 size: 13 residues. The CDR3 sequence is CASSRDFTDTQYF. In DNA, the CDR3 is TGTGCCAGCAGCCGGGACTTCACAGATACGCAGTATTTT.

The V and J genes are TRBV29-1 and TRBJ1-2; no clear D. Deletions cut 7 bases from V and 4 bases from J, with 10 bases between. This CDR3 is 11 amino acids long. Germline assignment: CDR1 SQVTM and CDR2 ANQGSEA. CDR3 in DNA: TGCAGCGCCATGCGCCCCTATGGCTACACCTTC. As protein: CSAMRPYGYTF.

The chain joins TRBV30 to TRBJ1-5, with D possibly TRBD1 on 6 matching bases. V was pared by 0 bases and J by 4 bases, with 13 bases between. The CDR3 runs 15 residues. CDR1 is GTSNPN and CDR2 is SVGIG in the germline V gene (reference sequence). The CDR3 protein is CAWSVLGGENQPQHF. For the CDR3, the DNA is TGTGCCTGGAGTGTACTGGGGGGCGAGAATCAGCCCCAGCATTTT.

The chain has TRBV18 and TRBJ2-4; D not certain. CDR3 size: 14 residues. The germline gives CDR1 KGHSH, CDR2 LQKENI. Trimming removed 6 bases at V and 8 bases at J, with 17 bases between. The CDR3 nucleotides read TGTGCCAGCTCGAGAGAACTCGGAAAGGACATTCAGTACTTC. It codes for CASSRELGKDIQYF. Supplemented by reference TRBV18 and TRBJ2-4, the full variable domain reads NAGVMQNPRHLVRRRGQEARLRCSPMKGHSHVYWYRQLPEEGLKFMVYLQKENIIDESGMPKERFSAEFPKEGPSILRIQQVVRGDSAAYFCASSRELGKDIQYFGAGTRLSVL.

This clone was observed a handful of times. The V call is TRBV4-3, the J call TRBJ2-1, with 12 bases identical to TRBD2. This CDR3 contains 16 residues. The V gene end was trimmed by 1 base and the J gene end by 2 bases; junction bases not matched to a gene: 0. The germline CDR1 and CDR2 sequences are LGHNA and YSLEER. The CDR3 loop is CASSQGLAGAYNEQFF. The CDR3 nucleotides are TGCGCCAGCAGCCAAGGACTAGCGGGAGCCTACAATGAGCAGTTCTTC.

A single count supports this clone. This rearrangement joins TRBV9 to TRBJ2-7; 7 bases agree with TRBD2. The CDR3 is 15 residues long. CDR1 is SGDLS, CDR2 YYNGEE, per germline. The J segment lost 0 bases and the V segment lost 0 bases, leaving 3 bases of the junction unmatched. CDR3 protein: CASSVERDDSYEQYF. The DNA for the CDR3 is TGTGCCAGCAGCGTAGAGCGGGATGACTCCTACGAGCAGTACTTC.

This clone showed up just once. This sequence joins TRBV19 and TRBJ2-5, with 12 positions matching TRBD2. Germline V lookup: CDR1 LNHDA, CDR2 SQIVND (reference sequence). Trimming removed 2 bases from V and 4 bases from J; junction bases left unmatched: 5. The CDR3 extends over 16 amino acids. For the CDR3, the DNA is TGTGCCAGTAGTATACTAGCGGGAGGGCCCCCAGAGACCCAGTACTTC. As protein: CASSILAGGPPETQYF.

In its sample, this clone was seen once. The chain is built from TRBV27 and TRBJ1-1, with D possibly being TRBD1 (5 bases). The CDR3 loop spans 13 amino acids. From germline, CDR1 is MNHEY and CDR2 SMNVEV (reference sequence). Between the trimmed V and J ends, which lost 6 bases and 2 bases, there was a span of 10 bases. CDR3 DNA sequence: TGTGCCAGCAGCCCTTGGGACAACACTGAAGCTTTCTTT. The encoded protein is CASSPWDNTEAFF.

The chain is built from TRBV27 and TRBJ2-5; the D is unclear. Trimming removed 2 bases from V and 2 bases from J, with 9 bases in between. Per germline, CDR1 MNHEY and CDR2 SMNVEV (reference sequence). This CDR3 comprises 14 residues. CDR3 coding DNA: TGTGCCAGCAGTTTAGGTCGTAATCAAGAGACCCAGTACTTC. The encoded protein is CASSLGRNQETQYF.

The CDR3 sequence is CASTMGSSYNEQFF. DNA for the CDR3: TGTGCCAGCACAATGGGGAGCTCCTACAATGAGCAGTTCTTC. The V call is TRBV27, the J call TRBJ2-1; possibly TRBD2 for D (5 bases). Germline-derived CDR1 and CDR2 are MNHEY and SMNVEV (reference sequence). Trimming removed 7 bases from V and 0 bases from J, with 10 bases in between. CDR3 length equals 14 residues.

V and J are TRBV4-1 and TRBJ2-2; TRBD2 aligns across 7 bases. V gave up 4 bases and J gave up 5 bases; unmatched junction bases: 4. Germline-derived CDR1 and CDR2 are MGHRA and YSYEKL. CDR3 length equals 14 residues. The CDR3 region is CASSRPAGTGELFF. For the CDR3, the DNA is TGCGCCAGCAGCCGACCAGCGGGGACCGGGGAGCTGTTTTTT.

The chain combines TRBV20-1 with TRBJ2-1, with no clear D. Germline V gene data show CDR1 as DFQATT and CDR2 as SNEGSKA (reference sequence). V shed 4 bases and J shed 10 bases, with 8 bases lying between them. The CDR3 runs 10 residues. The CDR3 region is CSANRWEQFF. The CDR3 DNA reads as TGCAGTGCTAACCGATGGGAGCAGTTCTTC.

In nucleotides, the CDR3 is TGTGCCAGCAGCGTTTCCGGGACTAGCGGCTACAATGAGCAGTTCTTC. Translation gives CASSVSGTSGYNEQFF. This chain joins TRBV9 and TRBJ2-1, with 11 bases aligning to TRBD2. This CDR3 comprises 16 residues. The V gene end was trimmed by 2 bases and the J gene end by 3 bases; junction bases not matched to a gene: 4. Germline loops: CDR1 SGDLS, CDR2 YYNGEE.

This chain joins TRBV25-1 and TRBJ1-2, with TRBD1 matching 11 bases. The CDR3 spans 13 residues. The ends lost 6 bases at V and 8 bases at J; junction bases unmatched: 5. Germline lookup yields CDR1 MGHDK and CDR2 SYGVNS. CDR3 nucleotides: TGTGCCAGCAGACACTGGACAGGGGGCGGCTACACCTTC. It specifies CASRHWTGGGYTF.

V usage is TRBV7-2 and J usage is TRBJ2-5, with TRBD1 identical over 7 bases. V shed 4 bases and J 4 bases; nucleotides not matched to a gene: 9. The germline V gene encodes CDR1 SGHTA and CDR2 FQGNSA. CDR3 length equals 15 residues. The DNA of the CDR3 is TGTGCCAGCAGCTCCCTTACAGGGGTGTTAGAGACCCAGTACTTC. This translates into CASSSLTGVLETQYF. The complete variable domain, with remaining parts taken from reference TRBV7-2 and TRBJ2-5, reads GAGVSQSPSNKVTEKGKDVELRCDPISGHTALYWYRQSLGQGLEFLIYFQGNSAPDKSGLPSDRFSAERTGGSVSTLTIQRTQQEDSAVYLCASSSLTGVLETQYFGPGTRLLVL.